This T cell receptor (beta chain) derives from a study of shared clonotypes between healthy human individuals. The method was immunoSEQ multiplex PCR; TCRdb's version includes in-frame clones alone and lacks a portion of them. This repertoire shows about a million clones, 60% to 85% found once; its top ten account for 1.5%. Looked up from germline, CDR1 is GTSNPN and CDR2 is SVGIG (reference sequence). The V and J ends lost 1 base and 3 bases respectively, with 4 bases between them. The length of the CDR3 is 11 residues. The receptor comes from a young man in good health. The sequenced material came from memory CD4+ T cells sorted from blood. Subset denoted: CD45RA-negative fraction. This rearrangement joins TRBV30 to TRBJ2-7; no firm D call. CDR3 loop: CAWSEVYEQYF. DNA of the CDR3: TGTGCCTGGAGTGAAGTCTACGAGCAGTACTTC.